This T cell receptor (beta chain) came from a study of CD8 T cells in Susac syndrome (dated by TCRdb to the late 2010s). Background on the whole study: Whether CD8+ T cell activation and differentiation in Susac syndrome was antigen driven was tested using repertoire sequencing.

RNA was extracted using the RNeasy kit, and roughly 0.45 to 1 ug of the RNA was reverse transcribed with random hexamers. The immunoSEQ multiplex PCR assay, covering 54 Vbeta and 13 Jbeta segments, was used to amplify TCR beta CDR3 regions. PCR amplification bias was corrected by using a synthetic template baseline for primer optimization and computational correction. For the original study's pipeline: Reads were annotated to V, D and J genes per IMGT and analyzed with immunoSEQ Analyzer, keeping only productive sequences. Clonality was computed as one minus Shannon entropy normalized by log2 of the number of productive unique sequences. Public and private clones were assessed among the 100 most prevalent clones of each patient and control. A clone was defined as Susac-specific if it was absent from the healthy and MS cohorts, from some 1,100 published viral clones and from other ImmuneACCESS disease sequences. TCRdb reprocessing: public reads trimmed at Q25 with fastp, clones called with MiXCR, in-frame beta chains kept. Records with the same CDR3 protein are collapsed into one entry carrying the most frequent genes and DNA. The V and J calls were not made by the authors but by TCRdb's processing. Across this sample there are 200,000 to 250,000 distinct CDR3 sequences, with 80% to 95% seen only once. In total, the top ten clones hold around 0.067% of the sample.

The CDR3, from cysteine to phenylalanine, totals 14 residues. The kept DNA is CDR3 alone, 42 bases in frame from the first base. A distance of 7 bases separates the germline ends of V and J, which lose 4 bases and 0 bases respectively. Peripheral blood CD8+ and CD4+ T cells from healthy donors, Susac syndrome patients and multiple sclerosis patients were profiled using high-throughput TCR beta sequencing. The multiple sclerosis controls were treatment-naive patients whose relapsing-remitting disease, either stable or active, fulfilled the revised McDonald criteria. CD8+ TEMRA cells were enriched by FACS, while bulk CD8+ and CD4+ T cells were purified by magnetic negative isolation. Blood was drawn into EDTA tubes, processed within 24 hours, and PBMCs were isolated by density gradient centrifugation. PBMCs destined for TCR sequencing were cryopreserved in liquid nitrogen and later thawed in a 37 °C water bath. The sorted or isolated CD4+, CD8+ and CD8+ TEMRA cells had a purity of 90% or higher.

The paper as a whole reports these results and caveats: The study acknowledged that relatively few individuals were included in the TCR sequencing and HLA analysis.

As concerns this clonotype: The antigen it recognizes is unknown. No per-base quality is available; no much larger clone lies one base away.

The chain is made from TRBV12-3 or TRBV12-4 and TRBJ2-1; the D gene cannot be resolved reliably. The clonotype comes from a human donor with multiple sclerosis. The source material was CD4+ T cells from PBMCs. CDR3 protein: CASSYTPSYNEQFF. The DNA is TGTGCCAGCAGTTATACCCCCTCCTACAATGAGCAGTTCTTC.